Detailed here is one T cell receptor beta chain. Its target is not known. Sample treatment: approximately 18 received Ad26.COV2.S at low or high dose, single or two shots; 5 received placebo; per-sample allocation not given. The study sampled participants on day 63 after the first vaccine or placebo injection. A Boston adult aged 18-55 years was the donor. Wuhan-strain spike was delivered by a replication-incompetent Ad26 vector. This CDR3 region has 17 residues. The V gene's germline CDR1 is LNHDA and CDR2 SQIVND (reference sequence). After removal of 1 base from V and 5 bases from J, the junction contained 6 bases not matched to a gene. The data originate from a study of Ad26.COV2.S vaccination and SARS-CoV-2 variants. Turning to the study itself: Ad26.COV2.S was injected intramuscularly once or twice, 56 days apart. Overall study findings and caveats: Reported post-vaccination CD8+ and CD4+ T cell responses to spike showed substantial breadth.

TCRdb keeps only in-frame clones here, not all; method: immunoSEQ multiplex PCR. This table holds about 350,000 clones, roughly nine tenths found once. The sequencing used peripheral blood, collected in a trial of Ad26.COV2.S vaccine versus placebo. The clonotype originates from a person between 18 and 65 years old who received the Ad26.COV2.S COVID-19 vaccine or a placebo. The chain links TRBV19 to TRBJ2-1; 12 nucleotides line up with TRBD2. This CDR3 is CASSIGVTSGSDNEQFF. CDR3 bases: TGTGCCAGTAGTATAGGCGTGACTAGCGGGAGCGACAATGAGCAGTTCTTC.